This T cell receptor (beta chain) is from a study of cytomegalovirus exposure and HLA in healthy donors. It was with 60 Vbeta and 13 Jbeta primers that the PCR ran. Some clones are missing from TCRdb's copy, which holds only in-frame ones; the method was immunoSEQ multiplex PCR. Of some 140,000 clones in the sample, 87% are singletons; the top ten hold about 5%. In germline, CDR1 is SGHNT, CDR2 YENEEA. Unmatched junction bases numbered 10, after V lost 7 bases and J lost 0 bases. The length of the CDR3 is 16 residues. The J gene is TRBJ2-7, the V gene TRBV11-3; 9 bases align to TRBD1. Input material: PBMCs. This receptor was obtained from a woman in her twenties or thirties in good health and CMV-seronegative. The CDR3 here is CASIPLRDRVSYEQYF. DNA of the CDR3: TGTGCCAGCATCCCACTCCGGGACAGGGTCTCCTACGAGCAGTACTTC.